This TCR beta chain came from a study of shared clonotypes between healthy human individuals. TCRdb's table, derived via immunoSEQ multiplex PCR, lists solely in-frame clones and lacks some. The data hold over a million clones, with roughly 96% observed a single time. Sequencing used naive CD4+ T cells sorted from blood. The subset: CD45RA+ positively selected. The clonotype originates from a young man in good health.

The CDR3, as DNA: TGTGCCAGCAGCTACCCCTTGGGCGGGGTCACAGATACGCAGTATTTT. Translated: CASSYPLGGVTDTQYF. The V gene is TRBV7-2, the J gene TRBJ2-3, with D possibly TRBD2 on 6 matching bases. Germline-derived CDR1 and CDR2 are SGHTA and FQGNSA. V shed 4 bases and J shed 2 bases, with 16 bases lying between them. CDR3 size: 16 residues.